This T cell receptor (beta chain) was captured in a study of shared clonotypes between healthy human individuals. Study results and caveats: Large depth notwithstanding, sorted-subset sequencing proved incomplete by rarefaction. An expected dependence of interdonor clonotype sharing on sequencing depth was noted. Between four donors, naive CD4 clonotypes were shared at a level of about 5%.

Assay used: immunoSEQ multiplex PCR; TCRdb lists only in-frame clones, some missing. The table includes millions of clones, 85% to 95% detected once. In regard to this clone: The target antigen is unknown.

The CDR3 has 19 amino acids. Germline V gene sequence: CDR1 SGDLS, CDR2 YYNGEE. Germline trimming cut 0 bases from V and 1 base from J; bases unmatched to any gene: 10. The origin of this receptor is a man between 18 and 35 years old in good health. The V gene is TRBV9, the J gene TRBJ2-2, with 9 bases that match TRBD2. The specimen sequenced was naive CD4+ T cells sorted from blood. Subset denoted: CD45RA+ positively selected. The CDR3: CASSVGGATSGWNTGELFF. DNA for the CDR3: TGTGCCAGCAGCGTAGGGGGGGCGACTAGCGGCTGGAACACCGGGGAGCTGTTTTTT.